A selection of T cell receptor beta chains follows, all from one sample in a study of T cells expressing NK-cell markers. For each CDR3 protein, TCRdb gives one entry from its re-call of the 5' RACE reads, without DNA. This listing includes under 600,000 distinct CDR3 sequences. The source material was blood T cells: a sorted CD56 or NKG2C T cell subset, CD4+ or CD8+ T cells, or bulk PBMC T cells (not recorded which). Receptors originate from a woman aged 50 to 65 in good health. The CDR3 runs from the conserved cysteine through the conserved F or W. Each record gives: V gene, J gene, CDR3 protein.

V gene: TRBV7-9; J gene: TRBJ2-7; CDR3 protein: CASSYGTGQRQYF
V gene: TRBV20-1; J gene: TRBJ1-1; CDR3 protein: CSAFNRARGVTEAFF
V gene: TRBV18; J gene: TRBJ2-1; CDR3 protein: CASSPQSSSYNEQFF
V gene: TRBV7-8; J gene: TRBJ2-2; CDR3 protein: CASSPRGGFTGELFF
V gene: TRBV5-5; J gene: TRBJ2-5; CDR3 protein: CASSLGHPRETQYF
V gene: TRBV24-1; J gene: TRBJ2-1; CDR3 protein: CASHPGTEYNEQFF
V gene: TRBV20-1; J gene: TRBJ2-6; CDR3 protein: CSASAGGRLSGANVLTF
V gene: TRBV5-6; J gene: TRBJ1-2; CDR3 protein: CASSLVVPGASYTF
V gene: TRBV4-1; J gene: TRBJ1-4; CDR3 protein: CASSQGGKATNEKLFF
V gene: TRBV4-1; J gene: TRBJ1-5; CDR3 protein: CASSQVRHINQPQHF
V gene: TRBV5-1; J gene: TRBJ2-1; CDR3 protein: CASSSSGTNNEQFF
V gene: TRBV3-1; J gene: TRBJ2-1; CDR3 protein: CASSYTRGDVNEQFF
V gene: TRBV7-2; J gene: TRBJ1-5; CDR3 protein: CASSPPPGDNQPQHF
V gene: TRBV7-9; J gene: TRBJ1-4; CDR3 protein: CASSPGDTTNEKLFF
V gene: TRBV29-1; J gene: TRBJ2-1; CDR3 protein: CSVEPERREQFF
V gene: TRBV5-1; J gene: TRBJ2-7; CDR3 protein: CASTDKTGSYEQYF
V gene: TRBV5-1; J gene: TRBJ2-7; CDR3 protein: CASSQGQVSSYEQYF
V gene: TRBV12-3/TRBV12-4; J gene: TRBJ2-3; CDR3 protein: CASSFAVRSDTQYF
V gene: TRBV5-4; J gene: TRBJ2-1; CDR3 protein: CASSSPGTSSNEQFF
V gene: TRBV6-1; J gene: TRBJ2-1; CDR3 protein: CASTIGSGSYNEQFF
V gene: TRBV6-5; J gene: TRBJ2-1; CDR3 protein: CASSAQGTSGNGEQFF
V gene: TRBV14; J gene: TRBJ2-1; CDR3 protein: CASSQELEGYEQFF
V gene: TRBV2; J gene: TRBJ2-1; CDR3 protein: CASSESGTSYNEQFF
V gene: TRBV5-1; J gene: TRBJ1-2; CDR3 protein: CASSFNPVYGYTF
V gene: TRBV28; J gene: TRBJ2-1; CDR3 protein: CASSLGGQGQFF
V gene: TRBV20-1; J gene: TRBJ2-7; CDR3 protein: CSALLLLAGGSYEQYF
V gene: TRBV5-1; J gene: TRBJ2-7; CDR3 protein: CASSPSMGGSRNSDF
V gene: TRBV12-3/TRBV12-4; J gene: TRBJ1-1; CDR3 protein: CASSRDTEATEAFF
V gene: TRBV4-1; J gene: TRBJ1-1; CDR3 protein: CASSQGSGLSNTEAFF
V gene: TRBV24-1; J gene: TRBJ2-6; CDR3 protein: CATSGGQVNSGANVLTF
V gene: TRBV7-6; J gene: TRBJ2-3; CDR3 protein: CASSFFGVGADTQYF
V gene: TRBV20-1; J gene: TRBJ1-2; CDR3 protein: CSARRNVNYGYTF
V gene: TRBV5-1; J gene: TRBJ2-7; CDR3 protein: CASSLRTTSYEQYF
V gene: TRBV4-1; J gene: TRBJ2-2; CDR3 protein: CASDTGNTGELFF
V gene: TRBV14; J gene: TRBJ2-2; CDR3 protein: CASSRGHNTGELFF
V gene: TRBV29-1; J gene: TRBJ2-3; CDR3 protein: CSVPRDFPSTDTQYF
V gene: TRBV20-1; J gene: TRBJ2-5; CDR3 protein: CSARRPGGETQYF
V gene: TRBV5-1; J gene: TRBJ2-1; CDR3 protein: CASSATGLYNEQFF
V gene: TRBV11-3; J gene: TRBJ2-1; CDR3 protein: CASSPDPREGARNEQFF
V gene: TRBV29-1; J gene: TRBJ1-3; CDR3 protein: CSVGDSQTGNTIYF
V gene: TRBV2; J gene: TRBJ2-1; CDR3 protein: CASSGRRASYNEQFF
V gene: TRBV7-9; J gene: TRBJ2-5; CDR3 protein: CASSSIILSGLAGETQYF
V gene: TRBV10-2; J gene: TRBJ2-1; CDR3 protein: CASSPVISYNEQFF
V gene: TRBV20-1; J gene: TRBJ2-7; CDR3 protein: CSAVGQDILGQYF
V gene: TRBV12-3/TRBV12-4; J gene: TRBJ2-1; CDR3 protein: CASSNPQRTSGYEQFF
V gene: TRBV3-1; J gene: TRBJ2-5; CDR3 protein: CASSQDIPGLETQYF
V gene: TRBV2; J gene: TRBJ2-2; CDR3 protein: CASSEPVRAGELFF
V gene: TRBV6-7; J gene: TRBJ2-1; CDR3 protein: CASSYSLRTGEYNEQFF
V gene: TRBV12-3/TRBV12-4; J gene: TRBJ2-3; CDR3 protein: CASSRREALRLYF
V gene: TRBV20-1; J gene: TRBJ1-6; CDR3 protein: CSARDHQAPNLSPLHF
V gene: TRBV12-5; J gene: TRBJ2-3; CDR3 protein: CASASLFSGSRTDTQYF
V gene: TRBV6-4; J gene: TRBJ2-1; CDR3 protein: CASSDWIRNEQFF
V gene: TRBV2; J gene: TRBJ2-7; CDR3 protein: CASRVGRDYYEQYF
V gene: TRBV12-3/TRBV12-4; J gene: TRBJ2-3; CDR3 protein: CASSRFMGRRNTQYF
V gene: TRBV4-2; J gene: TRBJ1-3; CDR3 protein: CASSQARSPSGNTIYF
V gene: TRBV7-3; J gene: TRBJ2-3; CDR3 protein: CASSLLRGGADTQYF
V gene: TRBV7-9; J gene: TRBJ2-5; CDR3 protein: CASSTTRTPKETQYF
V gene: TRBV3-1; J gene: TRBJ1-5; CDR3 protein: CASSRDVGNQPQHF